Below, one TCR beta chain is given with its context. Its antigen is still unknown. The data derive from a study of T cells in tumors after PD-1 blockade. Study-wide background: Treatment was either pembrolizumab 200 mg every 3 weeks or cemiplimab 350 mg every 2 weeks. A subset received ongoing vismodegib 150 mg daily alongside anti-PD-1 therapy. Findings and caveats of the study: About 41% of tumor TCR clonotypes were also found in blood.

The ends were cut back, 0 bases at V and 3 bases at J, with 12 bases in the middle. Per the germline V gene, CDR1 is SGHDN and CDR2 is FVKESK. The CDR3 is 15 residues long. Profiling relied on immunoSEQ multiplex PCR, and the TCRdb table lists in-frame clones only, not all of them. This sample has 5,500 to 6,500 clones, with about four fifths found just once. V and J are TRBV14 and TRBJ2-7; D is perhaps TRBD1 (6 bases). The sequence was collected from a human donor with advanced basal cell or squamous cell carcinoma (not recorded which). The specimen was PBMCs, collected after anti-PD-1 therapy. Here the CDR3 reads CASSQDLGQYYEQYF. CDR3 in DNA: TGTGCCAGCAGCCAAGATCTTGGACAGTACTACGAGCAGTACTTC.